This T cell receptor beta chain appears in the sequencing data of a study of T-cell reconstitution after alpha-beta-depleted transplantation in children. This sample's TCRbeta library carried unique molecular identifier barcodes. TCRdb ran MiXCR on the PCR reads and lists one entry per CDR3 protein. Of fewer than 350,000 distinct CDR3 sequences in the sample, around 7.1% were seen once. Study-level points and caveats: Surviving recipient T cells and intrathymic progenitors accounted for some patients' high TCRbeta diversity at day 60. Reports say that about two months after transplant, the alpha-beta T cells came out of several hundred graft clones that had expanded. At the one-year point after transplant, T-cell counts and TCRbeta diversity were found to come mostly from T cells that had been newly produced.

The germline V gene has CDR1 MNHEY and CDR2 SMNVEV (reference sequence). Trimming pared 8 bases from V and 3 bases from J, leaving 13 bases between. CDR3 length: 13 residues. This clonotype has just a few counts. Its matching antigen is unknown. Sample: peripheral blood, taken 360 days after TCRalphabeta/CD19-depleted stem cell transplant. V usage is TRBV27 and J usage is TRBJ1-2; D might be TRBD1 (6 bases). This receptor was obtained from a female patient aged 2-10 years who had a stem cell transplant for Fanconi anemia, so the T cells may come from the graft donor. The CDR3 loop reads CASRPDRHYGYTF. The DNA for the CDR3 is TGTGCCAGCCGCCCGGACAGACACTATGGCTACACCTTC.